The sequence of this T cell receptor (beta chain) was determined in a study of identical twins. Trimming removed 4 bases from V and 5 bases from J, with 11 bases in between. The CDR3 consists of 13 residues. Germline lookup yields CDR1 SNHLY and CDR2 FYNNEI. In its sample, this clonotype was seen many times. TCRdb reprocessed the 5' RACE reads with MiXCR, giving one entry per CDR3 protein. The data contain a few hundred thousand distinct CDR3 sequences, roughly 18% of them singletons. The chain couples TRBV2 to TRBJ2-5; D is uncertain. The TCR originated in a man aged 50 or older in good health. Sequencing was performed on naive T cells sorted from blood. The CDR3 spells CASSVYLGETQYF. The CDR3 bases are TGTGCCAGCAGTGTATACCTGGGGGAGACCCAGTACTTC.